This TCR beta chain was identified during a study of blood T cell repertoires in COVID-19 (dated by TCRdb to 2018 to 2021). Regarding the research as a whole: Collaborator samples came from the United States, Italy and Spain and covered acute and convalescent phases of COVID-19. The prospective study material was composed of cDNA or gDNA derived from T cells, B-cell-depleted T cells, or PBMCs. Sample metadata almost always included a de-identified subject ID, COVID-19 status, age in years and sex. HLA class I and class II types, where available, came from metadata supplied by the sample provider rather than from assay-based typing. Deeply sampled blood TCRbeta repertoires from subjects exposed to, actively infected with, or recovered from COVID-19 were included in the dataset. The samples were drawn from two sources: the first 160 participants of the ongoing ImmuneRACE study, and 1,254 subjects contributed by 6 global collaborators. The repertoires were released in a freely available public database intended as a resource for research on the immune response to SARS-CoV-2.

Note on this clone: The antigen it binds to is not known. Base-call qualities are not available, and no considerably larger clone is one nucleotide away.

TCRbeta CDR3 regions were amplified from genomic DNA using the immunoSEQ Assay, a bias-controlled multiplex PCR. On the authors' methods: Within the assay, amplification of reference gene primers was used to estimate how many nucleated cells each sample contained. To quantify the absolute abundance of each unique TCRbeta CDR3 rearrangement, sequence reads were collapsed and filtered. For each sample, productive Simpson clonality was calculated by taking the square root of Simpson's diversity index across productive rearrangements. In its TCRdb copy, this immuneACCESS table keeps in-frame sequences only and misses some clones. Where compared with another copy, unresolved V genes explain less than half of these, and the others have no known cause. V and J calls plus clone size are reproduced from that table; the DNA served to infer D and trimming. The sample table lists some 210,000 clones, more than 85% of them with a count of one. The ten largest clones take up around 0.84% of the sample.

The paper's findings and limits, for the study overall: The quantity of clinical and demographic metadata differed by source and by participant and was supplied without curation.

One collaborating source in Seattle enrolled patients during active infection and followed them longitudinally through the course of disease. Whole blood was collected in K2EDTA tubes by collaborating institutions according to the institutions' own protocols. Collaborator samples were shipped for TCRbeta analysis as frozen whole blood, isolated PBMCs, or DNA extracted from either sample type. At the junction V is shortened by 3 bases and J by 5 bases; bases outside the gene matches: 3. Reading from cysteine to phenylalanine, the CDR3 counts 15 amino acids. Only the CDR3 portion is preserved as DNA: 45 bases, with reading frame beginning at the first base. According to the germline V gene, CDR1 reads SGDLS and CDR2 reads YYNGEE.

The chain links TRBV9 with TRBJ2-2; TRBD2 lines up with 11 middle nucleotides. Sequenced: peripheral blood. The TCR comes from a man aged 55-75 years with COVID-19, enrolled during active disease. The nucleotides are TGTGCCAGCAGCGCAGGGACTAGCGGAACCGGGGAGCTGTTTTTT. Its product reads: CASSAGTSGTGELFF.